Listed here are 12 T cell receptor beta chains from one sample, sequenced in a study of T cells in Graves' hyperthyroidism and ophthalmopathy. The investigators amplified TCR beta CDR3 regions from RNA transcripts. First-round RT-PCR targeting the TCR CDR3 was performed with the HTBI primer set. TCRdb analysed the multiplex PCR reads with MiXCR anew, one entry per CDR3 protein. The profile shows under 400,000 distinct CDR3 sequences, 20% to 25% of them singletons. Source material: blood. The receptors were sampled from a man over 45 with Graves' hyperthyroidism.

The CDR3 DNA reads TGCAGTGCTAGATGGCTAGCGGGAGGGGATACGCAGTATTTT. It translates to CSARWLAGGDTQYF. The chain employs TRBV20-1 and TRBJ2-3, with 12 bases lining up with TRBD2. The CDR3 is 14 amino acids. Germline CDR1 is DFQATT and CDR2 is SNEGSKA (reference sequence). V dropped 2 bases and J dropped 6; count of bases not matched to a gene: 3.

At least ten counts were recorded for this clonotype. This chain joins TRBV7-3 and TRBJ2-3; 9 bases are shared with TRBD1. Losses at the gene ends were 7 bases for V and 5 bases for J; bases not matched to a gene: 10. The CDR3 length is 15 residues. Germline V gene data show CDR1 as SGHTA and CDR2 as FQGTGA. The CDR3 coding sequence is TGTGCCAGCAAGGCGGGACAGGGAGCTAGAGATACGCAGTATTTT. This codes for CASKAGQGARDTQYF. Drawing the rest from reference TRBV7-3 and TRBJ2-3, the complete variable domain is GAGVSQTPSNKVTEKGKYVELRCDPISGHTALYWYRQSLGQGPEFLIYFQGTGAADDSGLPNDRFFAVRPEGSVSTLKIQRTERGDSAVYLCASKAGQGARDTQYFGPGTRLTVL.

A note on this clonotype: A much larger clone is a single base away; this may be a read error. This chain joins TRBV12-3 or TRBV12-4 and TRBJ2-1, with 8 bases identical to TRBD2. The J call may be wrong; the DNA end is better matched by TRBJ2-7. This CDR3 is built from 15 residues. The CDR3 DNA sequence: TGTGCCAGCAGAATTAGCGGGACATCCTACAATGAGCAGTACTTC. Its translation is CASRISGTSYNEQYF.

This chain joins TRBV11-2 and TRBJ2-3; 10 bases fit TRBD2. The V gene end was trimmed by 1 base and the J gene end by 3 bases; junction bases not matched to a gene: 7. Germline V lookup: CDR1 SGHAT, CDR2 FQNNGV. The CDR3 is made up of 17 amino acids. CDR3 sequence: CASSLGLVAGGTDTQYF. The CDR3 DNA reads as TGTGCCAGCAGCTTAGGCTTGGTAGCGGGAGGAACAGATACGCAGTATTTT.

The chain carries TRBV30 and TRBJ2-7, with 7 bases lining up with TRBD2. The V and J ends lost 8 bases and 3 bases, in that order; junction bases with no gene match: 10. This CDR3 contains 13 residues. CDR1 and CDR2 from the germline V gene are GTSNPN and SVGIG (reference sequence). DNA of the CDR3: TGTGCCCGGCGGGGTCGCGGGAGCTACGAGCAGTACTTC. This encodes CARRGRGSYEQYF.

This clonotype was counted many times. This rearrangement joins TRBV7-6 to TRBJ2-7; TRBD2 matches 8 bases. CDR1 and CDR2 (germline): SGHVS, FNYEAQ. The V and J ends lost 2 bases and 2 bases, in that order; junction bases with no gene match: 5. This CDR3 has 15 residues. The CDR3 DNA follows: TGTGCCAGCAGCTTAAGTGGACTAGCAGCCTACGAGCAGTACTTC. Translating gives CASSLSGLAAYEQYF.

In this sample, this clonotype turned up many times. The junction differs from germline at one of its ends, possibly a read error. V is TRBV5-1 and J is TRBJ2-7; no definite D call. The CDR3 runs 13 residues. Germline lookup yields CDR1 SGHRS and CDR2 YFSETQ. The CDR3 nucleotides are TGTGCCAGCAGCTCGGACGGCTCCTACGAGCAGTACTTC. It yields the protein CASSSDGSYEQYF. The variable domain in full, with the rest retrieved from reference TRBV5-1 and TRBJ2-7, is KAGVTQTPRYLIKTRGQQVTLSCSPISGHRSVSWYQQTPGQGLQFLFEYFSETQRNKGNFPGRFSGRQFSNSRSEMNVSTLELGDSALYLCASSSDGSYEQYFGPGTRLTVT.

This clonotype occurred many times. The CDR3 bases are TGTGCCAGCAGCCAAGGACTAGCGGGAGACAATGAGCAGTTCTTC. Translation: CASSQGLAGDNEQFF. The chain combines TRBV7-3 with TRBJ2-1, with 13 bases lining up with TRBD2. Germline CDR1 is SGHTA and CDR2 is FQGTGA. Losses at the gene ends were 5 bases for V and 5 bases for J; bases not matched to a gene: 3. This CDR3 has 15 residues.

The chain carries TRBV7-2 and TRBJ2-3, with 14 bases aligning to TRBD2. This CDR3 comprises 18 residues. With V trimmed by 1 base and J by 3 bases, 6 bases remained unmatched. From germline, CDR1 is SGHTA and CDR2 FQGNSA. CDR3 DNA: TGTGCCAGCAGCTTAGAGGGACTAGCGGGAGTCGGTACAGATACGCAGTATTTT. Its translation is CASSLEGLAGVGTDTQYF. The variable domain in full, with the rest retrieved from reference TRBV7-2 and TRBJ2-3, is GAGVSQSPSNKVTEKGKDVELRCDPISGHTALYWYRQSLGQGLEFLIYFQGNSAPDKSGLPSDRFSAERTGGSVSTLTIQRTQQEDSAVYLCASSLEGLAGVGTDTQYFGPGTRLTVL.

The chain combines TRBV5-5 with TRBJ2-7, with D perhaps TRBD1 (6 bases). Germline CDR1 is SGHKS and CDR2 is YYEKEE (reference sequence). Trimming cost V 4 bases and J 4 bases, with 15 bases left between them. The CDR3 extends over 14 amino acids. In DNA form, the CDR3 reads TGTGCCAGCAGCATTTGGTCAGGGGCATACGAGCAGTACTTC. This translates into CASSIWSGAYEQYF.

This chain joins TRBV2 and TRBJ2-7, with TRBD1 as a possible D gene (6 bases). Germline assignment: CDR1 SNHLY and CDR2 FYNNEI. The CDR3 contains 12 residues. V was cut by 9 bases and J by 3 bases, with 12 bases left in between. The CDR3 DNA follows: TGTGCCAGTGGGACAAATTACTACGAGCAGTACTTC. This encodes CASGTNYYEQYF.

The rearrangement uses TRBV4-1 and TRBJ2-1, with TRBD2 matching over 14 bases. CDR1 MGHRA and CDR2 YSYEKL come from the germline V gene. This CDR3 contains 20 residues. The J segment lost 0 bases and the V segment lost 1 base, leaving 8 bases of the junction unmatched. The CDR3 DNA is TGCGCCAGCAGCCAAGGGGAAGGACTAGCGGGAGGTCCCTCCTACAATGAGCAGTTCTTC. Encoded protein: CASSQGEGLAGGPSYNEQFF.